Below, one TCR beta chain is given with its context. Its cognate antigen is unknown. Trimming pared 4 bases from V and 5 bases from J, leaving 20 bases between. The CDR3 has 16 residues. CDR1 and CDR2 from the germline V gene are MDHEN and SYDVKM. Here immunoSEQ multiplex PCR was the method, and the copy in TCRdb shows in-frame clones only, minus some. This table holds some 170,000 clones, around 90% found once. This record belongs to a study of T cell responses to AZD1222 COVID-19 vaccine. Study results and caveats: Repertoires were obtained solely post-peak T cell response. The number of AZD1222 recipients seropositive at baseline was only 5 to 7. Variant regions that are unmutated are reportedly the target of nearly half of spike-specific TCRs.

The receptor was derived from an adult who received the MenACWY meningococcal vaccine as a control. The specimen was peripheral blood, collected 28 days after the second dose of the MenACWY control vaccine. The chain combines TRBV28 with TRBJ1-2; D is possibly TRBD1 (5 bases). The CDR3: CASSSESEVWGYGYTF. The CDR3 bases are TGTGCCAGCAGTTCCGAGAGCGAGGTCTGGGGGTATGGCTACACCTTC.